This T cell receptor beta chain was identified in a study of T cells after yellow fever vaccination. TCRdb fed the 5' RACE reads into MiXCR, producing one record per CDR3 protein. The sample shows 160,000 or so distinct CDR3 sequences, 6% to 7.5% of them seen only once. The CDR3 contains 14 residues. The J segment lost 7 bases and the V segment lost 4 bases, leaving 7 bases of the junction unmatched. Germline CDR1 reads SGHRS; CDR2 reads YFSETQ. This clonotype was seen at least ten times. Its specificity is not known. Study-wide results and limits: Most clones from primary vaccination resurfaced after the booster (96% CD4, approximately 87% CD8).

The chain links TRBV5-1 to TRBJ2-1; 8 nucleotides match TRBD2. The TCR comes from a man between 18 and 29 years old who received the YFV17D yellow fever vaccine. This specimen consisted of CD4+ T cells sorted from PBMCs, obtained 5 days after the first yellow fever vaccination. CDR3 nucleotide sequence: TGCGCCAGCAGCGCGACTAGCGCTAGTAATGAGCAGTTCTTC. Translated, it gives CASSATSASNEQFF.